The subject of this entry is one T cell receptor beta chain. It has no known antigen specificity. Base qualities are not provided; no much larger clone lies one nucleotide away. The High Capacity cDNA Reverse Transcription Kit was used to reverse transcribe all of the isolated RNA, meaning that expressed TCRB transcripts were what got sequenced. Deep immunoSEQ sequencing was performed on naive, central memory and regulatory T cell samples, with an average of about 4 million total reads per sample. Sorted cells were lysed in RLT buffer, and RNA was extracted using DNase-treated RNeasy Micro or Mini kits according to cell number. Each cell subset was processed separately to prevent cross-contamination, with patient and healthy donor samples processed together. Using the immunoSEQ multiplex PCR, TCRB sequences were amplified from cDNA into 87-bp fragments spanning the CDR3 region. Sequencing of the amplicons was done on the Illumina HiSeq platform. In the original analysis: PCR bias was computationally corrected using synthetic template baselines, reads within Hamming distance 2 were collapsed, and singletons that could not be merged were discarded. By aligning reads against IMGT, V, D and J genes, CDR3 length, and insertions or deletions at six rearrangement sites were assigned. Within each subset, clonotype counts were normalized to the number of sorted cells before true diversity and Gini coefficients were calculated with the tcR R package. Repertoire sharing was quantified using the overlap coefficient calculated on TCRB nucleotide sequences. In TCRdb, the immuneACCESS table is reduced to in-frame sequences with V and J assigned. These tables do not hold every clone; where another copy was compared, an unresolved V gene accounts for under half, and the others remain unexplained. V and J calls and clone size follow that table, whereas D and trimming were derived from the DNA. A total of 250,000 to 300,000 clones appear in this sample, roughly 8% of them only once. Approximately 1% of the sample is taken by the ten largest.

The data originate from a study of beta chain features in type 1 diabetes (dated by TCRdb to the late 2010s). Notes on the research overall: Patients and healthy donors did not differ in mean age, gender distribution, total cell number or subset yield. The study compared the TCRB repertoires of sorted circulating CD4+ T cell subsets in recently diagnosed type 1 diabetes patients with those in matched healthy donors. Whereas all 30 or so donors provided naive and central memory subsets, regulatory and stem cell-like memory subsets were isolated from just 8 patients and roughly eight healthy donors. Across all samples, 107,917,701 sorted cells were examined, and cell number per subset correlated strongly with RNA yield. Paper-wide results and their limitations: Shorter templates might be favored by PCR, yet because patient and control samples were amplified and corrected together, any such skew would affect both groups equally. In all four CD4+ subsets, TCRB CDR3 length was moderately but significantly shorter in type 1 diabetes patients. Because small numbers of individuals were included in the HLA sub-analyses, any influence of HLA type on TCRB rearrangement was left unresolved. The naive, central memory and regulatory TCRB repertoires appeared to resemble one another more closely among patients than among healthy donors. At VDJ recombination sites, patients with type 1 diabetes made fewer insertions and deleted more nucleotides, a pattern implying thymic rearrangement abnormalities. Sequencing cDNA rather than genomic DNA could over-represent highly expressing activated cells, although activation and CD3 levels did not differ between groups.

After removal of 3 bases from V and 4 bases from J, the junction retains 4 bases not matched to a gene. CDR1 and CDR2 were assigned from the germline V gene (reference sequence) as LNHDA and SQIVND. The CDR3 holds 15 amino acids from the cysteine to the phenylalanine. Only CDR3 DNA remains: 45 bases, in frame from the first base. From each donor, a single peripheral blood sample of around 120 mL on average was drawn into heparinised tubes. Naive, central memory, regulatory and stem cell-like memory CD4+ T cells were sorted on a BD FACSAria II using a panel including CD45RO, CCR7, CD25, CD127, CD95 and CD27. Purity was above 95% for every sorted population. PBMCs were isolated right away by Lymphoprep density gradient centrifugation and were stained directly, without culture. To minimize batch effects, samples were stained and sorted in pairs, one healthy donor with one patient per experiment.

The sequence joins TRBV19 to TRBJ2-4; TRBD2 fits 9 bases in the junction. The receptor comes from a young woman in good health. Sequencing was done on a sample of central memory CD4+ T cells from blood. The CDR3 protein: CASSILAGGKNIQYF. At the DNA level, the sequence is TGTGCCAGTAGTATCCTGGCGGGAGGGAAAAACATTCAGTACTTC.